The text below deals with one TCR beta chain. Original processing methods: Amplification of reference gene primers was used by the study to estimate nucleated cell counts. The method was immunoSEQ multiplex PCR; TCRdb's version includes in-frame clones alone and lacks a portion of them. V and J calls and clone size are given by that table; D and trimming were obtained from the DNA. The data hold about 270,000 clones, with about 89% observed a single time. The record originates from a study of blood T cell repertoires in COVID-19. The overall study: Sites across the United States, Italy and Spain contributed samples from acute and convalescent COVID-19.

The CDR3 is made up of 13 amino acids. CDR1 is SGHTA and CDR2 is FQGTGA in the germline V gene. Trimming removed 6 bases from V and 4 bases from J, with 12 bases in between. The chain links TRBV7-3 to TRBJ1-1, with D possibly being TRBD1 (6 bases). The TCR sequence derives from a woman aged 55-70 years who had recovered from COVID-19. The sequenced sample consisted of peripheral blood. In nucleotides, the CDR3 is TGTGCCAGCAGTGAGGGGGGGACCACTGAAGCTTTCTTT. This codes for CASSEGGTTEAFF.